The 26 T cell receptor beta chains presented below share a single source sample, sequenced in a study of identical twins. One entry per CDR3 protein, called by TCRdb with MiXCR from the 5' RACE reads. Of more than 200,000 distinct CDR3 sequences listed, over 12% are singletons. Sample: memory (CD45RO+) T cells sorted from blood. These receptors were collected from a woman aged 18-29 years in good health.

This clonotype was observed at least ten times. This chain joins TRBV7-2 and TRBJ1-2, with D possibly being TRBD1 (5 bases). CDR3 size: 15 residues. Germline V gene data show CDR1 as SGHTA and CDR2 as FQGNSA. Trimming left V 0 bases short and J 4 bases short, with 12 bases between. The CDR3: CASSLARIQVYGYTF. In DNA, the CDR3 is TGTGCCAGCAGCTTAGCGCGGATACAGGTCTATGGCTACACCTTC.

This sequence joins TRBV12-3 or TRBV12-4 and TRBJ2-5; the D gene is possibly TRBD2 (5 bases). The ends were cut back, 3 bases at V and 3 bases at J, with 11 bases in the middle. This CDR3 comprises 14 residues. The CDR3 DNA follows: TGTGCCAGCAGTTTGGCGAGCGGCGAAGAGACCCAGTACTTC. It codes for CASSLASGEETQYF.

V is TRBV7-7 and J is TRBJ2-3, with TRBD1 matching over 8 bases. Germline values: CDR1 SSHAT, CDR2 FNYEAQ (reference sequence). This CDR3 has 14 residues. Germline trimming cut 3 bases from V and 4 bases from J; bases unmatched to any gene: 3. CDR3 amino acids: CASSFGQGSDTQYF. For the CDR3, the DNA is TGTGCCAGCAGCTTCGGACAGGGATCAGATACGCAGTATTTT. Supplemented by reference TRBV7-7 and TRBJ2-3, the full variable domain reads GAGVSQSPRYKVTKRGQDVTLRCDPISSHATLYWYQQALGQGPEFLTYFNYEAQPDKSGLPSDRFSAERPEGSISTLTIQRTEQRDSAMYRCASSFGQGSDTQYFGPGTRLTVL.

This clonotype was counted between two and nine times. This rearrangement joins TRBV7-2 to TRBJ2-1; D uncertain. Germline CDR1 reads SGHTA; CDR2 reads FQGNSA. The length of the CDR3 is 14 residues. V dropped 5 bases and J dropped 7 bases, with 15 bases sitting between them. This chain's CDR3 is CASSPRASGNEQFF. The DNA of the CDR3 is TGTGCCAGCAGCCCAAGGGCCTCTGGGAATGAGCAGTTCTTC.

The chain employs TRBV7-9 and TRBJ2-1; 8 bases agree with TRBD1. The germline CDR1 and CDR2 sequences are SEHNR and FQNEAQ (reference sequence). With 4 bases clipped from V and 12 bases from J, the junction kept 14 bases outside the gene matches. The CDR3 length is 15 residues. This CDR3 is CASSSAGGSHLGQFF. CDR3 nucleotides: TGTGCCAGCAGCTCCGCAGGGGGCAGTCATCTAGGGCAGTTCTTC.

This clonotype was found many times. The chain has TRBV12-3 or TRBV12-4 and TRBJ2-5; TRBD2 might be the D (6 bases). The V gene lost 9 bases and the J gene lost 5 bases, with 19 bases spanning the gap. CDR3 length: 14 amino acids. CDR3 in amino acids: CASSIGRGRETQYF. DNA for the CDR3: TGTGCCAGTTCAATCGGGCGGGGACGGGAGACCCAGTACTTC.

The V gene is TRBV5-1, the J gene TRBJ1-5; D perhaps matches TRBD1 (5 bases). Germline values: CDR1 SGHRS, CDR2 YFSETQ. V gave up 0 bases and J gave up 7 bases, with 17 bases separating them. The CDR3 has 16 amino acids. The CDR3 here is CASSLVGPGMNQPQHF. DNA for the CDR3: TGCGCCAGCAGCTTGGTGGGGCCCGGGATGAACCAGCCCCAGCATTTT.

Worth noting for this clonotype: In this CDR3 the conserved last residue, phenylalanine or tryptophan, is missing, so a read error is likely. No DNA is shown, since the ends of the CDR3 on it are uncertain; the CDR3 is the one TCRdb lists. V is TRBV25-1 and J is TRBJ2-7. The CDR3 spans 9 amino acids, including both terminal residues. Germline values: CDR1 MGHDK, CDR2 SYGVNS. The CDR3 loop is CASTVYLRS.

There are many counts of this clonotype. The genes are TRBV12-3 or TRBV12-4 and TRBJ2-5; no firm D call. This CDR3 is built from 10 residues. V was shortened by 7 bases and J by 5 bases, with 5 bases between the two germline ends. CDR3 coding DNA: TGTGCCAGCAAAGGGGAGACCCAGTACTTC. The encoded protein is CASKGETQYF.

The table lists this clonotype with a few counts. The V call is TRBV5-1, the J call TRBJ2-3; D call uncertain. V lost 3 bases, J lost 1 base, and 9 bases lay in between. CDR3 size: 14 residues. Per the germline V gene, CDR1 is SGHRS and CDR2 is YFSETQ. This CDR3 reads CASSWYRGTDTQYF. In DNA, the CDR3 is TGCGCCAGCAGCTGGTACAGAGGCACAGATACGCAGTATTTT.

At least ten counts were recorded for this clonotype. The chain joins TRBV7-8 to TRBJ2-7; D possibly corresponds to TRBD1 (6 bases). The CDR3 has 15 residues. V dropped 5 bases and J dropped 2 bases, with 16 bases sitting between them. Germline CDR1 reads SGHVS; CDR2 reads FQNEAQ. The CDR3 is CASSPQGSMTYEQYF. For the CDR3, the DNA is TGTGCCAGCAGCCCCCAGGGGAGTATGACCTACGAGCAGTACTTC.

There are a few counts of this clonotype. The CDR3 DNA follows: TGTGCCACCAGCAGAGTTGGGGCTGAAGCTTTCTTT. This codes for CATSRVGAEAFF. The chain couples TRBV15 to TRBJ1-1; D not resolved. The length of the CDR3 is 12 residues. The V end lost 1 base, the J end lost 6 bases, and 6 bases lay between the germline ends. Germline V gives CDR1 LNHNV, CDR2 YYDKDF (reference sequence).

The CDR3 spells CAISRNSIYEQYF. The CDR3, as DNA: TGTGCCATCAGTAGGAACTCCATCTACGAGCAGTACTTC. The gene calls are TRBV10-3 and TRBJ2-7; D is ambiguous. This CDR3 is 13 amino acids long. Germline CDR1 ENHRY, CDR2 SYGVKD. Trimming took 5 bases from V and 3 from J, leaving 11 bases between them.

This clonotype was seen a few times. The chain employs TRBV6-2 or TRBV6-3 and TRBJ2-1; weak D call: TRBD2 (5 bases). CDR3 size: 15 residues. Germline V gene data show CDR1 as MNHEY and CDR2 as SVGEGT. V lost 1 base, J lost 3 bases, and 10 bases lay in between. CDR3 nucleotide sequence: TGTGCCAGCAGTTACTTAGCGAACTACTACAATGAGCAGTTCTTC. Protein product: CASSYLANYYNEQFF.

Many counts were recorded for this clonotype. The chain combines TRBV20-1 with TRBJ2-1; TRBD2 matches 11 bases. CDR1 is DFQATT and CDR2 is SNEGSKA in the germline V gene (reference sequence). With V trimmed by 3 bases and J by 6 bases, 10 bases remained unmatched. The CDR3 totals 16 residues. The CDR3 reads CSASFILAGEINEQFF. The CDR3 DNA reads TGCAGTGCTAGTTTCATACTAGCGGGAGAAATCAATGAGCAGTTCTTC.

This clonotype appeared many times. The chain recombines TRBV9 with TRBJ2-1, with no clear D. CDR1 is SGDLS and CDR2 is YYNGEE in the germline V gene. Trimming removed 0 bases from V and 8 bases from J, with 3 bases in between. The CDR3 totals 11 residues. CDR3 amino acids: CASSVEHEQFF. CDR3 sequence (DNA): TGTGCCAGCAGCGTAGAGCATGAGCAGTTCTTC. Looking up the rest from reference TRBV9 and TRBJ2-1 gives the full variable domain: DSGVTQTPKHLITATGQRVTLRCSPRSGDLSVYWYQQSLDQGLQFLIQYYNGEERAKGNILERFSAQQFPDLHSELNLSSLELGDSALYFCASSVEHEQFFGPGTRLTVL.

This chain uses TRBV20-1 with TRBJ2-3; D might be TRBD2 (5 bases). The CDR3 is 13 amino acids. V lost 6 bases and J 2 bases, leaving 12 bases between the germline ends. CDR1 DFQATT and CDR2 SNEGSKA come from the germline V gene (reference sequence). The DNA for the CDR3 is TGCAGTGCCCTCTGGACTTTCACAGATACGCAGTATTTT. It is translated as CSALWTFTDTQYF.

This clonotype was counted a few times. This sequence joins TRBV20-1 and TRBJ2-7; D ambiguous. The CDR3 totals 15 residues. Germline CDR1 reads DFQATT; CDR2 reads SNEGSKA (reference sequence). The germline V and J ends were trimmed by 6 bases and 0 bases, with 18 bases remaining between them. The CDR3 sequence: CSAPKGGHSSYEQYF. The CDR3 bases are TGCAGTGCCCCGAAAGGTGGCCACAGCTCCTACGAGCAGTACTTC.

The CDR3 loop is CASSLVASVYNEQFF. The DNA for the CDR3 is TGCGCCAGCAGCTTGGTGGCTAGCGTCTACAATGAGCAGTTCTTC. The V gene is TRBV5-1, the J gene TRBJ2-1, with D perhaps matching TRBD2 (6 bases). The V end lost 0 bases, the J end lost 3 bases, and 10 bases lay between the germline ends. Germline CDR1 is SGHRS and CDR2 is YFSETQ. This CDR3 is built from 15 residues. Full variable domain (outside the CDR3, taken from reference TRBV5-1 and TRBJ2-1): KAGVTQTPRYLIKTRGQQVTLSCSPISGHRSVSWYQQTPGQGLQFLFEYFSETQRNKGNFPGRFSGRQFSNSRSEMNVSTLELGDSALYLCASSLVASVYNEQFFGPGTRLTVL.

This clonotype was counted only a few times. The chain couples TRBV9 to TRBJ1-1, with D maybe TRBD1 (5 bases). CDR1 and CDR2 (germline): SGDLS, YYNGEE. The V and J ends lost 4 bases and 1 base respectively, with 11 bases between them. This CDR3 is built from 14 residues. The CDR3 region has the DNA TGTGCCAGCAGCACTACCGGGACGAACACTGAAGCTTTCTTT. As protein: CASSTTGTNTEAFF.

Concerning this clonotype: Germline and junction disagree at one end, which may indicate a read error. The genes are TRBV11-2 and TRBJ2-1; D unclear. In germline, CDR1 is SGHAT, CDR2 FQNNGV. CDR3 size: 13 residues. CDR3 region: CASSLWPKDLTLF. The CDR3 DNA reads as TGTGCCAGCAGCTTATGGCCAAAAGATTTGACGCTCTTC.

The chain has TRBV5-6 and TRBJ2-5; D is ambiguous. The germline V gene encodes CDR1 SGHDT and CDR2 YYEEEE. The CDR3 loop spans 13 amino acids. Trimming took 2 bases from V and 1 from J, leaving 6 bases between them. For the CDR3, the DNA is TGTGCCAGCAGCTTCGTCTCCCAAGAGACCCAGTACTTC. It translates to CASSFVSQETQYF.

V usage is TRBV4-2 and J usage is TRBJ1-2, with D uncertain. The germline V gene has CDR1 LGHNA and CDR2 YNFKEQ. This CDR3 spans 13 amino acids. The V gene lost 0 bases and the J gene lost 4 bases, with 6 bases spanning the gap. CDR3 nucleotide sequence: TGTGCCAGCAGCCAAGACATCTCCTATGGCTACACCTTC. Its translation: CASSQDISYGYTF.

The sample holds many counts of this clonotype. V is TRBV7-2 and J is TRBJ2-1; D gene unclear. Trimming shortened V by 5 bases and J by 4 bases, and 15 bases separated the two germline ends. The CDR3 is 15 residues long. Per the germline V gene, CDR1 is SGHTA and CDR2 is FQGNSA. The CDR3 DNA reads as TGTGCCAGCAGCCCAGGCCTAGTTTGGTACAATGAGCAGTTCTTC. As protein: CASSPGLVWYNEQFF.

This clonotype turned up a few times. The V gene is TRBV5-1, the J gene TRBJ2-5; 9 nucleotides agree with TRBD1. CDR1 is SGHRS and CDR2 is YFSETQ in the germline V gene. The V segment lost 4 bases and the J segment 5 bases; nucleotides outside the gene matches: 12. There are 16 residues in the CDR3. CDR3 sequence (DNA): TGCGCCAGCAGCCCTAGCTGGACAGGGGCAGGGGAGACCCAGTACTTC. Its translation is CASSPSWTGAGETQYF.

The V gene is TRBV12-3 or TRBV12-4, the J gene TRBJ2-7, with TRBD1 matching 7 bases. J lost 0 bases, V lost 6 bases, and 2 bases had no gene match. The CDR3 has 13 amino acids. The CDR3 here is CASSDRDSYEQYF. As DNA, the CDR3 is TGTGCCAGCAGCGACAGGGACTCCTACGAGCAGTACTTC.